This T cell receptor beta chain was captured by sequencing in a study of CD8+ T cells in alopecia areata. Extraction and reverse transcription of RNA yielded cDNA as the sequencing template. Sequencing used immunoSEQ multiplex PCR; TCRdb keeps in-frame clones, though not all of them. The sample includes more than 11,000 clones, about 60% seen only once; the top ten take approximately 10%. The study team obtained lesional scalp punch biopsies and peripheral blood from alopecia areata patients. V lost 2 bases and J lost 3; bases outside the gene matches: 4. The CDR3 length is 14 residues. CDR1 is SGHNT and CDR2 is YYREEE in the germline V gene (reference sequence). On this clone: The sample contains more than one DNA sequence encoding this CDR3.

The sequencing used skin, collected at week 0. The rearrangement links TRBV5-4 to TRBJ2-5, with 7 positions matching TRBD2. The clonotype comes from a human donor with alopecia areata. The CDR3 is CASSLGGTKETQYF. The DNA for the CDR3 is TGTGCCAGCAGCTTAGGTGGGACTAAAGAGACCCAGTACTTC.